This is a list of T cell receptor beta chains from one sample in a study of blood T cell repertoires in COVID-19. Sequenced by immunoSEQ multiplex PCR; TCRdb stores in-frame clones only, minus some. The table shows roughly 500,000 clones, with 89% occurring only once. The material sequenced was peripheral blood. The receptor source for this set is a man between 18 and 35 years old with COVID-19, enrolled during active disease. Both conserved end residues are part of each CDR3. Fields, in order: clone size, J gene, D gene, V gene, CDR3 protein, CDR3 DNA. A D gene is named only where the DNA matches it firmly. Not all rows give a size; the values are once, few, many and, for expanded clones, a class.

NA,TRBJ2-5,NA,TRBV19,CASSIPGQETQYF,TGTGCCAGTAGTATCCCAGGCCAAGAGACCCAGTACTTC
NA,TRBJ2-1,TRBD1,TRBV5-4,CASNAGTGANEQFF,TGTGCCAGCAACGCCGGGACAGGGGCCAATGAGCAGTTCTTC
NA,TRBJ1-1,NA,TRBV5-5,CASSLGSRVNTEAFF,TGTGCCAGCAGCTTGGGGAGCAGGGTGAACACTGAAGCTTTCTTT
NA,TRBJ1-1,NA,TRBV10-3,CAISEPGRQNTEAFF,TGTGCCATCAGTGAACCAGGGCGACAGAACACTGAAGCTTTCTTT
NA,TRBJ2-4,NA,TRBV2,CASNQGLTKNIQYF,TGTGCCAGCAATCAGGGGCTGACCAAAAACATTCAGTACTTC
NA,TRBJ2-4,NA,TRBV15,CATSRDQEADIQYF,TGTGCCACCAGCAGAGATCAGGAGGCGGACATTCAGTACTTC
NA,TRBJ1-3,TRBD1,TRBV19,CASSDRGSGNTIYF,TGTGCCAGTAGTGACAGGGGCTCAGGAAACACCATATATTTT
NA,TRBJ2-1,TRBD2,TRBV2,CASSSLALSYNEQFF,TGTGCCAGCAGTTCACTAGCGCTCTCCTACAATGAGCAGTTCTTC
NA,TRBJ2-7,TRBD2,TRBV3-1/TRBV3-2,CASSQPQGLAGIYEQYF,TGTGCCAGCAGCCAACCCCAGGGACTAGCGGGGATCTACGAGCAGTACTTC
NA,TRBJ1-4,NA,TRBV5-5,CASSLTGNEKLFF,TGTGCCAGCAGCTTGACCGGTAATGAAAAACTGTTTTTT
few,TRBJ2-1,NA,TRBV12-3/TRBV12-4,CASSLTLNEQFF,TGTGCCAGCAGTCTGACTCTGAATGAGCAGTTCTTC
NA,TRBJ2-7,TRBD2,TRBV6-7,CASSYSGAGGPYEQYF,TGTGCCAGCAGTTACTCGGGGGCGGGGGGCCCCTACGAGCAGTACTTC
NA,TRBJ2-7,NA,TRBV7-9,CASSLAGDTYEQYF,TGTGCCAGCAGCTTAGCGGGAGATACCTACGAGCAGTACTTC
NA,TRBJ1-5,NA,TRBV6-4,CASSAEVNQPQHF,TGTGCCAGCAGTGCGGAGGTCAATCAGCCCCAGCATTTT
NA,TRBJ1-4,NA,TRBV18,CASSPDLSEKLFF,TGTGCCAGCTCCCCGGACTTGAGTGAAAAACTGTTTTTT
NA,TRBJ1-1,TRBD1,TRBV5-1,CASSLNRDRGRTEAFF,TGCGCCAGCAGCTTAAACCGGGACAGGGGGAGAACTGAAGCTTTCTTT
NA,TRBJ1-6,TRBD1,TRBV19,CASSIPLQGANSPLHF,TGTGCCAGTAGTATTCCCCTCCAGGGGGCGAACTCACCCCTCCACTTT
NA,TRBJ2-7,NA,TRBV24-1,CATSDLGEAKQYF,TGTGCCACCAGTGATTTAGGGGAGGCGAAGCAGTACTTC
NA,TRBJ2-1,TRBD2,TRBV5-4,CASSSIAGGHNEQFF,TGTGCCAGCAGCTCGATAGCGGGAGGGCACAATGAGCAGTTCTTC
NA,TRBJ2-2,NA,TRBV7-8,CASSLASGFYTGELFF,TGTGCCAGCAGCTTAGCCTCGGGGTTCTATACCGGGGAGCTGTTTTTT
NA,TRBJ1-4,NA,TRBV6-6,CASSYGGAPTNEKLFF,TGTGCCAGCAGTTACGGCGGGGCCCCAACTAATGAAAAACTGTTTTTT
NA,TRBJ1-6,NA,TRBV6-4,CASKTGPNSPLHF,TGTGCCAGCAAAACAGGGCCTAATTCACCCCTCCACTTT
NA,TRBJ2-3,TRBD1,TRBV7-9,CASSLGGTGETDTQYF,TGTGCCAGCAGCTTAGGCGGGACAGGGGAAACAGATACGCAGTATTTT
NA,TRBJ2-2,NA,TRBV19,CASSRTATGELFF,TGTGCCAGTAGTAGGACAGCTACCGGGGAGCTGTTTTTT
NA,TRBJ2-3,NA,TRBV5-1,CASSFPGTDTQYF,TGCGCCAGCAGCTTTCCAGGCACAGATACGCAGTATTTT
NA,TRBJ2-5,NA,TRBV6-5,CASSYRSGRGGTQYF,TGTGCCAGCAGTTACAGGTCAGGTCGCGGAGGGACCCAGTACTTC
once,TRBJ1-2,NA,TRBV10-2,CASRATRGAIYGYTF,TGCGCCAGCAGAGCCACGCGGGGAGCCATCTATGGCTACACCTTC
NA,TRBJ2-1,TRBD1,TRBV5-4,CASSPREPGQGSYNEQFF,TGTGCCAGCAGCCCCCGGGAGCCGGGACAGGGAAGCTACAATGAGCAGTTCTTC
NA,TRBJ2-7,NA,TRBV5-4,CASSLYYEQYF,TGTGCCAGCAGCTTATACTACGAGCAGTACTTC
NA,TRBJ2-3,TRBD2,TRBV5-1,CASRRGESTDTQYF,TGCGCCAGCAGGCGGGGGGAGAGCACAGATACGCAGTATTTT
NA,TRBJ2-7,NA,TRBV18,CASSQETGLYEQYF,TGTGCCAGCTCACAAGAGACAGGACTCTACGAGCAGTACTTC
NA,TRBJ2-7,TRBD1,TRBV6-5,CASSYSGTGGYEQYF,TGTGCCAGCAGTTACTCTGGGACAGGGGGATACGAGCAGTACTTC
few,TRBJ1-1,TRBD1,TRBV10-2,CASSGTGINTEAFF,TGCGCCAGCAGTGGGACAGGGATAAACACTGAAGCTTTCTTT
NA,TRBJ1-3,TRBD1,TRBV3-1/TRBV3-2,CASSLFEGAAGTIYF,TGTGCCAGCAGCCTATTCGAGGGGGCCGCGGGGACCATATATTTT
few,TRBJ1-1,TRBD1,TRBV6-5,CASRPDRVTTEAFF,TGTGCCAGCCGGCCCGACAGGGTCACAACTGAAGCTTTCTTT
NA,TRBJ2-5,TRBD1,TRBV11-2,CASSPDREETQYF,TGTGCCAGCAGCCCCGACAGGGAAGAGACCCAGTACTTC
NA,TRBJ1-1,NA,TRBV10-1,CASSLTANTEAFF,TGCGCCAGCAGTTTGACAGCGAACACTGAAGCTTTCTTT
NA,TRBJ2-3,NA,TRBV7-2,CASSLGGLWADTQYF,TGTGCCAGCAGCCTCGGTGGACTTTGGGCAGATACGCAGTATTTT
NA,TRBJ2-3,TRBD1,TRBV7-3,CASSLYGTGGSDTQYF,TGTGCCAGCAGCCTCTACGGGACAGGGGGCTCAGATACGCAGTATTTT
NA,TRBJ2-5,TRBD1,TRBV2,CASLGTAQETQYF,TGTGCCAGCTTAGGGACAGCGCAAGAGACCCAGTACTTC
NA,TRBJ2-7,TRBD1,TRBV2,CASDRDYEQYF,TGTGCCAGTGACAGGGACTACGAGCAGTACTTC
NA,TRBJ1-1,TRBD1,TRBV18,CASSPGTDLGYTEAFF,TGTGCCAGCTCACCTGGGACAGACCTAGGGTACACTGAAGCTTTCTTT
NA,TRBJ2-7,TRBD2,TRBV9,CASSVESKAGYYEQYF,TGTGCCAGCAGCGTAGAAAGTAAAGCGGGATACTACGAGCAGTACTTC
NA,TRBJ2-1,NA,TRBV7-8,CASSLVLAPTYNEQFF,TGTGCCAGCAGCTTAGTGCTAGCACCAACCTACAATGAGCAGTTCTTC
NA,TRBJ2-5,TRBD1,TRBV27,CASSRDRVETQYF,TGTGCCAGCAGCCGGGACAGGGTAGAGACCCAGTACTTC
NA,TRBJ1-5,NA,TRBV2,CASSETGIGTRNQPQHF,TGTGCCAGCAGTGAAACTGGGATAGGGACAAGAAATCAGCCCCAGCATTTT